Listed here are 19 T cell receptor beta chains from one sample, sequenced in a study of cytomegalovirus exposure and HLA in healthy donors. The PCR ran on 60 Vbeta and 13 Jbeta primers. Clones were read by immunoSEQ multiplex PCR, and TCRdb kept only the in-frame ones, dropping some. The sample consists of some 130,000 clones, 79% of them appearing once. Sequenced: PBMCs. These receptors were collected from a man between 18 and 29 years old in good health and CMV-seronegative.

The rearrangement links TRBV6-5 to TRBJ1-2; 11 bases align to TRBD1. Looked up from germline, CDR1 is MNHEY and CDR2 is SVGAGI. The CDR3 spans 16 residues. The ends lost 1 base at V and 4 bases at J; junction bases unmatched: 5. The CDR3 region has the DNA TGTGCCAGCAGTTACTTGAGGACAGGGGGCGGCTATGGCTACACCTTC. Its translation is CASSYLRTGGGYGYTF.

This clone was observed a handful of times. The CDR3 bases are TGTGCCAGTGCGGGACAGGGAAACGAAAAACTGTTTTTT. Its translation: CASAGQGNEKLFF. This chain joins TRBV6-6 and TRBJ1-4, with 9 bases aligning to TRBD1. The junction had 7 bases not matched to a gene; V was cut back by 9 bases and J by 8 bases. CDR1 and CDR2 (germline): MNHNY, SVGAGI (reference sequence). The CDR3 totals 13 residues.

With respect to this clone: At one of its ends the junction is not consistent with the germline gene, which may arise from a read error. The DNA for the CDR3 is TGTGCCAGCAGCCAGAGGGATGGACTAGGGCAAGAAACCCAGTACTTC. Its protein product is CASSQRDGLGQETQYF. The gene calls are TRBV4-2 and TRBJ2-5; 7 positions agree with TRBD2. Germline V gene lookup returns CDR1 LGHNA and CDR2 YNFKEQ. CDR3 length equals 16 residues.

The rearrangement links TRBV6-1 to TRBJ2-7; 10 positions agree with TRBD1. The CDR3 sequence is 13 residues long. V shed 7 bases, J shed 3 bases, and the junction held 3 bases outside the gene matches. Per the germline V gene, CDR1 is MNHNS and CDR2 is SASEGT. The CDR3 reads CASMRDRGYEQYF. The CDR3 bases are TGTGCCAGCATGAGGGACAGGGGCTACGAGCAGTACTTC.

The chain recombines TRBV28 with TRBJ2-2; 9 bases align to TRBD1. The germline gives CDR1 MDHEN, CDR2 SYDVKM. Trimming cost V 4 bases and J 1 base; bases outside gene matches: 10. The CDR3 consists of 18 residues. The CDR3 DNA reads as TGTGCCAGCAGTTCCGTTCTCACAGGGGGCTTGAACACCGGGGAGCTGTTTTTT. It codes for CASSSVLTGGLNTGELFF.

This clone has a handful of counts. The gene calls are TRBV5-5 and TRBJ1-5; D is ambiguous. V shed 1 base and J shed 3 bases, with 17 bases lying between them. The CDR3 consists of 17 residues. CDR1 is SGHKS and CDR2 is YYEKEE in the germline V gene (reference sequence). CDR3 in amino acids: CASSLSRVAGNNQPQHF. CDR3 DNA: TGTGCCAGCAGCTTGTCGAGGGTGGCGGGCAACAATCAGCCCCAGCATTTT.

The chain couples TRBV9 to TRBJ2-1, with TRBD1 matching 9 bases. V shed 4 bases and J 4 bases; nucleotides not matched to a gene: 6. This CDR3 is 15 amino acids long. CDR1 is SGDLS and CDR2 is YYNGEE in the germline V gene. The CDR3 loop is CASSIQGASYNEQFF. DNA for the CDR3: TGTGCCAGCAGCATACAGGGGGCGAGTTACAATGAGCAGTTCTTC.

The chain has TRBV30 and TRBJ1-2; 8 nucleotides match TRBD1. Germline V gene lookup returns CDR1 GTSNPN and CDR2 SVGIG (reference sequence). This CDR3 is 15 amino acids long. The V segment lost 0 bases and the J segment 4 bases; nucleotides outside the gene matches: 7. This CDR3 reads CAWSVRTGSRYGYTF. CDR3 nucleotide sequence: TGTGCCTGGAGTGTGCGGACAGGGTCCCGCTATGGCTACACCTTC.

The chain links TRBV11-2 to TRBJ1-4, with 10 nucleotides matching TRBD1. Germline-derived CDR1 and CDR2 are SGHAT and FQNNGV. Trimming removed 6 bases from V and 8 bases from J; junction bases left unmatched: 6. The length of the CDR3 is 14 residues. CDR3 DNA: TGTGCCAGCAGAGGGACAGGGGTAGGCGAAAAACTGTTTTTT. Its translation is CASRGTGVGEKLFF.

In nucleotides, the CDR3 is TGTGCCAGCAGCTTAGTGTCGGGGGGAGGGGATGGCTACACCTTC. This codes for CASSLVSGGGDGYTF. The chain has TRBV7-2 and TRBJ1-2, with D possibly TRBD1 on 5 matching bases. The germline gives CDR1 SGHTA, CDR2 FQGNSA. Trimming pared 1 base from V and 6 bases from J, leaving 15 bases between. This CDR3 is built from 15 residues. Looking up the rest from reference TRBV7-2 and TRBJ1-2 gives the full variable domain: GAGVSQSPSNKVTEKGKDVELRCDPISGHTALYWYRQSLGQGLEFLIYFQGNSAPDKSGLPSDRFSAERTGGSVSTLTIQRTQQEDSAVYLCASSLVSGGGDGYTFGSGTRLTVV.

The V gene is TRBV9, the J gene TRBJ1-6; 11 bases agree with TRBD1. The V and J ends lost 4 bases and 11 bases, in that order; junction bases with no gene match: 8. The germline CDR1 and CDR2 sequences are SGDLS and YYNGEE. The CDR3 covers 15 residues. For the CDR3, the DNA is TGTGCCAGCAGCAAGGGAGGACAGGGGGCTGCACCCCTCCACTTT. This encodes CASSKGGQGAAPLHF.

This clone has only a few counts. The sample has other DNA sequences that encode this CDR3 too. The gene calls are TRBV4-3 and TRBJ1-4; unclear D gene. The CDR3 runs to 12 residues. V lost 0 bases to trimming and J lost 8 bases, with 4 bases between them. Per germline, CDR1 LGHNA and CDR2 YSLEER. CDR3 nucleotide sequence: TGCGCCAGCAGCCAAGAGAGAGAAAAACTGTTTTTT. Translated, it gives CASSQEREKLFF.

V is TRBV7-9 and J is TRBJ1-1; 7 positions match TRBD1. CDR3 size: 13 residues. The V gene's germline CDR1 is SEHNR and CDR2 FQNEAQ (reference sequence). V gave up 5 bases and J gave up 4 bases; unmatched junction bases: 4. In nucleotides, the CDR3 is TGTGCCAGCAGCCGGACAGGAATCACTGAAGCTTTCTTT. It codes for CASSRTGITEAFF. The full variable domain, rest sourced from reference TRBV7-9 and TRBJ1-1, is DTGVSQNPRHKITKRGQNVTFRCDPISEHNRLYWYRQTLGQGPEFLTYFQNEAQLEKSRLLSDRFSAERPKGSFSTLEIQRTEQGDSAMYLCASSRTGITEAFFGQGTRLTVV.

The chain has TRBV9 and TRBJ1-4; 8 bases line up with TRBD1. CDR1 and CDR2 from the germline V gene are SGDLS and YYNGEE. J gave up 7 bases and V 4 bases, and 9 bases lay outside the gene matches. CDR3 length equals 15 residues. CDR3 DNA: TGTGCCAGCAGCCTTCGGACAGGGATAGGTGAAAAACTGTTTTTT. It codes for CASSLRTGIGEKLFF.

The chain uses TRBV7-8 and TRBJ2-1; possibly TRBD1 for D (6 bases). Trimming stripped 1 base from V and 1 base from J, with 11 bases between. There are 16 residues in the CDR3. Germline V lookup: CDR1 SGHVS, CDR2 FQNEAQ. This CDR3 reads CASSLDAGTSYNEQFF. The CDR3, as DNA: TGTGCCAGCAGCTTAGATGCCGGGACATCCTACAATGAGCAGTTCTTC.

The chain employs TRBV19 and TRBJ2-4; D uncertain. The V and J ends lost 5 bases and 6 bases respectively, with 20 bases between them. Germline assignment: CDR1 LNHDA and CDR2 SQIVND (reference sequence). The CDR3 contains 16 residues. The CDR3 region is CASSVPKTQPGNIQYF. The DNA of the CDR3 is TGTGCCAGTAGTGTTCCAAAGACACAGCCAGGAAACATTCAGTACTTC.

V is TRBV30 and J is TRBJ1-1; D remains unclear. The CDR3 length is 9 residues. From germline, CDR1 is GTSNPN and CDR2 SVGIG (reference sequence). Trimming took off 1 base at V and 10 bases at J, with 4 bases between the two ends. The CDR3 region has the DNA TGTGCCTGGAGTGGCGGAGCTTTCTTT. Translation gives CAWSGGAFF.

This clone was detected a few times. This chain links TRBV5-1 with TRBJ2-5, with 8 positions matching TRBD2. Germline CDR1 reads SGHRS; CDR2 reads YFSETQ. The V and J ends lost 7 bases and 4 bases, in that order; junction bases with no gene match: 6. The CDR3 loop spans 13 amino acids. CDR3 in DNA: TGCGCCAGCTCGGGACTAGGCTCAGAGACCCAGTACTTC. Encoded protein: CASSGLGSETQYF.

The sample holds a few counts of this clone. The V call is TRBV20-1, the J call TRBJ1-2; D remains ambiguous. The length of the CDR3 is 11 residues. V shed 5 bases and J shed 4 bases, with 8 bases lying between them. The germline V gene has CDR1 DFQATT and CDR2 SNEGSKA (reference sequence). CDR3 in DNA: TGCAGTGCTCGTCACAGCTATGGCTACACCTTC. It is translated as CSARHSYGYTF.